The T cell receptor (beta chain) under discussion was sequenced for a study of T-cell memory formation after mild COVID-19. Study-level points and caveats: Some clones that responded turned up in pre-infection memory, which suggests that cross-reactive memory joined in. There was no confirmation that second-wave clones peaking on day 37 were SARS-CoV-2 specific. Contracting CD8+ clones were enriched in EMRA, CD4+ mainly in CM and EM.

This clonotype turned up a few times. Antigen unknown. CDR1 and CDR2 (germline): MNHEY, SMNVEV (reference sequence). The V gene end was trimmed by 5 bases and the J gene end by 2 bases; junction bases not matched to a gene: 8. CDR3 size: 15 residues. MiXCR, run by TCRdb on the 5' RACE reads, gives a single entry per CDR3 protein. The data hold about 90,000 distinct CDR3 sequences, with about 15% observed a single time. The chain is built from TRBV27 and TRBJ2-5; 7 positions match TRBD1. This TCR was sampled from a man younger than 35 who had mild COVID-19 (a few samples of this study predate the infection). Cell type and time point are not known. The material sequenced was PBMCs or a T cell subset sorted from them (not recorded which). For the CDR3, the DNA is TGTGCCAGCAGTCAGACCTACAGGGGACAAGAGACCCAGTACTTC. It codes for CASSQTYRGQETQYF.